The 2 T cell receptor beta chains listed next were all sequenced from one sample in a study of regulatory and conventional T cells in RAG deficiency. The data were produced by immunoSEQ multiplex PCR, yet TCRdb's version contains in-frame clones alone and is incomplete. The sample lists 20,000 to 25,000 clones, around 95% occurring once. Conventional CD4+ T cells were sorted from blood as CD25-low CD127-high cells. The same data also contributed to another study, on regulatory T cells. That work contributes: The primer mix had 52 TRBV and 13 TRBJ primers.

The sequenced material came from CD25- CD4+ T cells sorted from blood. The receptors derive from a human donor in good health.

The rearrangement uses TRBV12-5 and TRBJ2-7, with 10 bases aligning to TRBD1. The CDR3 length is 15 residues. Trimming at V came to 3 bases and at J to 5 bases, leaving 7 bases not matched to a gene. CDR1 is LGHNT and CDR2 is FRNRAP in the germline V gene. DNA for the CDR3: TGTGCTAGTGGTTTCGGGCGCGACAGGGGGCACGAGCAGTACTTC. Residues: CASGFGRDRGHEQYF.

The chain combines TRBV5-1 with TRBJ1-6; 7 bases are shared with TRBD1. The CDR3 length is 17 residues. J lost 10 bases, V lost 0 bases, and 13 bases had no gene match. Germline CDR1 SGHRS, CDR2 YFSETQ. The DNA of the CDR3 is TGCGCCAGCAGCTTGGTCCCCGGATGGCAGGGGGACTCACCCCTCCACTTT. It codes for CASSLVPGWQGDSPLHF. The whole variable domain, remainder taken from reference TRBV5-1 and TRBJ1-6, is KAGVTQTPRYLIKTRGQQVTLSCSPISGHRSVSWYQQTPGQGLQFLFEYFSETQRNKGNFPGRFSGRQFSNSRSEMNVSTLELGDSALYLCASSLVPGWQGDSPLHFGNGTRLTVT.